This TCR beta chain originates from a study of T cell responses to AZD1222 COVID-19 vaccine. Overall study results and limits: The study sampled repertoires only after the peak T cell response. At study baseline, merely six AZD1222 recipients were seropositive. The donor group comprised mostly white British people and more females; the analysis possibly underestimated clonal diversity.

With respect to this clone: The antigen is unknown.

Libraries were prepared by immunoSEQ multiplex PCR; TCRdb keeps only in-frame clonotypes and omits some of them. The sample holds around 79,000 clones; 87% are singletons and the top ten take about 1.6%. This CDR3 is 15 amino acids long. The V gene lost 3 bases and the J gene lost 0 bases, with 9 bases spanning the gap. Germline CDR1 KGHSH, CDR2 LQKENI. V is TRBV18 and J is TRBJ1-3; D not resolved. The material was peripheral blood, obtained on day 0 of AZD1222 vaccination. This TCR was sampled from an adult in good health. CDR3 coding DNA: TGTGCCAGCTCACCGACGGTGCTCTCTGGAAACACCATATATTTT. Encoded protein: CASSPTVLSGNTIYF.